This TCR beta chain stems from a study of regulatory T cells in long-lasting Graves disease. Study outcomes and limitations: Persistent disease exhibited a predilection for TRBV28, TRBJ1-2 and TRBJ2-5.

There are many counts of this clonotype. Its antigen is unidentified. Building of the TCR beta libraries involved iRepertoire HTBI primers and Arm-PCR of CDR3 regions. TCRdb re-derived calls from the multiplex PCR reads in MiXCR, one entry per CDR3 protein. The sample holds around 450,000 distinct CDR3 sequences, 20% to 25% seen once. With 5 bases clipped from V and 6 bases from J, the junction kept 8 bases outside the gene matches. The length of the CDR3 is 14 residues. CDR1 is SGHTA and CDR2 is FQGNSA in the germline V gene. Time point in this sample: persistent/refractory GD, antithyroid drugs over 5 years with positive TRAb. Extracted PBMC RNA gave rise to the TCR library.

The V gene is TRBV7-2, the J gene TRBJ1-2, with TRBD1 matching 8 bases. The receptor's source is a female donor with Graves disease. The sample here was peripheral blood mononuclear cells (PBMCs), taken when the disease was refractory, from a patient treated with antithyroid drugs. The CDR3: CASSVDRAVDGYTF. The DNA for the CDR3 is TGTGCCAGCAGCGTGGACAGGGCGGTCGATGGCTACACCTTC.